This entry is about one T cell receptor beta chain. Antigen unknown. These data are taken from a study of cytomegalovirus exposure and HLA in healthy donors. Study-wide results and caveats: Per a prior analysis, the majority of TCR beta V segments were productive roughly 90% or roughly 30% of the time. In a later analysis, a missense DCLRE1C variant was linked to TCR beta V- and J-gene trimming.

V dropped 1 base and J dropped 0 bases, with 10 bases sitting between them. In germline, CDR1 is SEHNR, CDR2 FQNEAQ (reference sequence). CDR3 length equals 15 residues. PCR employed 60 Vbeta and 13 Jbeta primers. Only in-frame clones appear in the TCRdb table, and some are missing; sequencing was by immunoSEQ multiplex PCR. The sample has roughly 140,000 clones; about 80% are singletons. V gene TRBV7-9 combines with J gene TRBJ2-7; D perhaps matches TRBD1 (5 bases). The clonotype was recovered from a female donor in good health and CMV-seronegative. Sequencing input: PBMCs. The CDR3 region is CASSLEDTSSYEQYF. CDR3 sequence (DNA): TGTGCCAGCAGCTTAGAGGACACGAGCTCCTACGAGCAGTACTTC.